Shown below are 26 T cell receptor beta chains from a single sample sequenced in a study of CD8+ T cells in alopecia areata. Sequencing used cDNA as its template, made by extracting RNA and reverse transcribing it. Some clones are missing from TCRdb's copy, which holds only in-frame ones; the method was immunoSEQ multiplex PCR. The profile shows around 97,000 clones, about nine tenths of them singletons. As to treatment: oral pan-JAK inhibitor, 5-10 mg twice daily. The specimen comprised CD8+ T cells sorted from blood, sampled around week 30, from a patient treated with tofacitinib. The receptors here all came from a human donor with alopecia areata.

This sequence joins TRBV6-5 and TRBJ1-1; D ambiguous. The CDR3 spans 13 residues. Trimming stripped 2 bases from V and 0 bases from J, with 4 bases between. CDR1 MNHEY and CDR2 SVGAGI come from the germline V gene. In DNA, the CDR3 is TGTGCCAGCAGTTACGTTTTGAACACTGAAGCTTTCTTT. Translated, it gives CASSYVLNTEAFF.

The chain employs TRBV4-1 and TRBJ2-2; 9 bases are shared with TRBD1. Germline CDR1 is MGHRA and CDR2 is YSYEKL. The CDR3 totals 15 residues. V lost 3 bases to trimming and J lost 4 bases; unmatched junction nucleotides: 3. DNA of the CDR3: TGCGCCAGCAGCCAGTTGGGACAGGGCACCGGGGAGCTGTTTTTT. Translating it yields CASSQLGQGTGELFF.

This clone was seen a handful of times. The chain is built from TRBV27 and TRBJ1-1; possible D gene TRBD1, 5 bases. The CDR3 has 17 residues. With 5 bases removed from V and 1 base from J, the gap between germline ends came to 20 bases. Germline lookup yields CDR1 MNHEY and CDR2 SMNVEV (reference sequence). The CDR3 sequence: CASSPHIPRVSNTEAFF. In DNA, the CDR3 is TGTGCCAGCAGTCCACACATTCCCAGGGTATCGAACACTGAAGCTTTCTTT.

V and J are TRBV7-9 and TRBJ2-3; D unresolved. The CDR3 consists of 14 residues. Per the germline V gene, CDR1 is SEHNR and CDR2 is FQNEAQ (reference sequence). The V end was cut by 5 bases, the J end by 1 base, with 10 bases between. CDR3 in amino acids: CASSPRAGTDTQYF. DNA of the CDR3: TGTGCCAGCAGCCCCCGGGCCGGCACAGATACGCAGTATTTT.

The V call is TRBV25-1, the J call TRBJ2-1; maybe TRBD2 (6 bases). Trimming removed 0 bases from V and 9 bases from J, with 12 bases in between. The CDR3 totals 14 residues. In germline, CDR1 is MGHDK, CDR2 SYGVNS. The CDR3, as DNA: TGTGCCAGCAGTGAATATGGGACGCGGGGTGAGCAGTTCTTC. Protein: CASSEYGTRGEQFF.

V usage is TRBV6-1 and J usage is TRBJ2-3, with 14 positions matching TRBD2. Unmatched junction bases numbered 2, after V lost 4 bases and J lost 2 bases. CDR1 MNHNS and CDR2 SASEGT come from the germline V gene. The CDR3 totals 16 residues. CDR3: CASSAGLAGATDTQYF. The CDR3 bases are TGTGCCAGCAGTGCGGGACTAGCGGGAGCCACAGATACGCAGTATTTT.

The J gene is TRBJ1-2, the V gene TRBV29-1; 7 bases align to TRBD1. The V gene's germline CDR1 is SQVTM and CDR2 ANQGSEA. The V segment lost 4 bases and the J segment 4 bases; nucleotides outside the gene matches: 6. The length of the CDR3 is 13 residues. The CDR3 spells CSVGPRDSYGYTF. CDR3 bases: TGCAGCGTTGGGCCCCGGGACAGCTATGGCTACACCTTC.

DNA of the CDR3: TGCGCCAGCAGTGCTCCCGCGGGAGATTCCTACGAGCAGTACTTC. This gives the protein CASSAPAGDSYEQYF. The chain employs TRBV5-1 and TRBJ2-7; TRBD2 matches at 7 bases. Germline-derived CDR1 and CDR2 are SGHRS and YFSETQ. The CDR3 is made up of 15 amino acids. The V gene end was trimmed by 5 bases and the J gene end by 1 base; junction bases not matched to a gene: 9.

The V call is TRBV25-1, the J call TRBJ2-7; 8 bases line up with TRBD1. Trimming removed 4 bases from V and 6 bases from J; junction bases left unmatched: 2. The germline CDR1 and CDR2 sequences are MGHDK and SYGVNS. The CDR3 extends over 12 amino acids. CDR3 sequence (DNA): TGTGCCAGCAGTGGTACAGGGGGCGAGCAGTACTTC. Amino acid sequence: CASSGTGGEQYF.

The rearrangement uses TRBV29-1 and TRBJ1-2, with TRBD1 matching over 7 bases. Germline assignment: CDR1 SQVTM and CDR2 ANQGSEA. The CDR3 spans 13 residues. V dropped 6 bases and J dropped 1; count of bases not matched to a gene: 5. The CDR3 here is CSVERDSNYGYTF. In DNA form, the CDR3 reads TGCAGCGTGGAACGGGACAGTAACTATGGCTACACCTTC.

The rearrangement uses TRBV7-9 and TRBJ2-1; 10 nucleotides match TRBD2. Germline CDR1 is SEHNR and CDR2 is FQNEAQ (reference sequence). The length of the CDR3 is 16 residues. With V trimmed by 4 bases and J by 3 bases, 6 bases remained unmatched. The CDR3 loop is CASSSTRTSGYNEQFF. In DNA form, the CDR3 reads TGTGCCAGCAGCTCAACCCGGACTAGCGGCTACAATGAGCAGTTCTTC.

The chain uses TRBV6-6 and TRBJ1-1; D gene unclear. Germline lookup yields CDR1 MNHNY and CDR2 SVGAGI (reference sequence). Trimming took 4 bases from V and 0 from J, leaving 15 bases between them. The CDR3 loop spans 16 amino acids. The chain's CDR3 is CASSSVSPPMNTEAFF. CDR3 coding DNA: TGTGCCAGCAGTTCAGTCTCCCCGCCGATGAACACTGAAGCTTTCTTT.

The gene calls are TRBV30 and TRBJ2-3; 9 positions agree with TRBD1. V gave up 3 bases and J gave up 0 bases; unmatched junction bases: 1. Per germline, CDR1 GTSNPN and CDR2 SVGIG (reference sequence). This CDR3 is 14 amino acids long. The CDR3 here is CAWSDRGSTDTQYF. CDR3 sequence (DNA): TGTGCCTGGAGCGACAGGGGGAGCACAGATACGCAGTATTTT.

DNA for the CDR3: TGTGCCAGTAGTATTGTATCTAGCGGAGGATCCGAGCAGTACTTC. Protein sequence: CASSIVSSGGSEQYF. The V call is TRBV19, the J call TRBJ2-7; the match to TRBD2 covers 7 bases. V was pared by 3 bases and J by 6 bases, with 11 bases of the junction left unmatched. Looked up from germline, CDR1 is LNHDA and CDR2 is SQIVND (reference sequence). The CDR3 is 15 residues long.

This sequence joins TRBV27 and TRBJ2-7; TRBD1 matches at 10 bases. The CDR3 length is 15 residues. The V and J ends lost 6 bases and 5 bases, in that order; junction bases with no gene match: 10. Per the germline V gene, CDR1 is MNHEY and CDR2 is SMNVEV (reference sequence). CDR3 sequence: CASRQIGTGEDEQYF. For the CDR3, the DNA is TGTGCCAGCAGACAAATCGGGACAGGGGAGGACGAGCAGTACTTC.

The chain carries TRBV18 and TRBJ1-1; the match to TRBD1 covers 9 bases. CDR3 length: 17 residues. From germline, CDR1 is KGHSH and CDR2 LQKENI. Trimming cost V 0 bases and J 2 bases; bases outside gene matches: 7. The CDR3 sequence: CASSPPPGTGRNTEAFF. The CDR3 DNA sequence: TGTGCCAGCTCACCACCACCGGGGACAGGGAGAAACACTGAAGCTTTCTTT.

V is TRBV5-1 and J is TRBJ2-7, with D tentatively TRBD1 (5 bases). CDR3 length: 12 amino acids. The germline gives CDR1 SGHRS, CDR2 YFSETQ. Trimming shortened V by 5 bases and J by 3 bases, and 9 bases separated the two germline ends. The CDR3 region is CASRSDNYEQYF. CDR3 in DNA: TGCGCCAGCAGATCGGACAACTACGAGCAGTACTTC. Filled out from reference TRBV5-1 and TRBJ2-7, the complete variable domain reads KAGVTQTPRYLIKTRGQQVTLSCSPISGHRSVSWYQQTPGQGLQFLFEYFSETQRNKGNFPGRFSGRQFSNSRSEMNVSTLELGDSALYLCASRSDNYEQYFGPGTRLTVT.

This clone was counted a single time. The V call is TRBV4-2, the J call TRBJ2-7; 10 bases align to TRBD2. V lost 10 bases and J lost 3; bases outside the gene matches: 9. The CDR3 runs to 14 residues. Germline V gene data show CDR1 as LGHNA and CDR2 as YNFKEQ. The CDR3 region is CATLTGTSVYEQYF. Here the CDR3 DNA reads TGTGCCACCCTTACCGGGACTAGCGTCTACGAGCAGTACTTC.

The chain has TRBV13 and TRBJ2-2; D is possibly TRBD1 or TRBD2 (6 bases each). Per germline, CDR1 PRHDT and CDR2 FYEKMQ (reference sequence). V gave up 3 bases and J gave up 6 bases, with 14 bases separating them. This CDR3 region has 15 residues. The CDR3 DNA follows: TGTGCCAGCAGCTTCGCCGAGGGGGGCGCCGGGGAGCTGTTTTTT. It yields the protein CASSFAEGGAGELFF.

This chain joins TRBV13 and TRBJ2-7, with 9 positions matching TRBD1. The CDR3 contains 18 residues. Germline V CDR1 and CDR2: PRHDT, FYEKMQ (reference sequence). V lost 7 bases and J lost 4; bases outside the gene matches: 20. This CDR3 reads CASTTTGDRGSFGYEQYF. DNA for the CDR3: TGTGCCAGCACCACCACCGGAGACAGGGGGTCATTCGGTTACGAGCAGTACTTC.

This clone was counted once. The V and J genes are TRBV7-2 and TRBJ2-7; D not resolved. The CDR3 covers 13 residues. Germline loops: CDR1 SGHTA, CDR2 FQGNSA. Trimming shortened V by 6 bases and J by 4 bases, and 13 bases separated the two germline ends. CDR3 coding DNA: TGTGCCAGCAGGAGTACCCTAGTTTACGAGCAGTACTTC. Translation: CASRSTLVYEQYF.

This sequence joins TRBV6-5 and TRBJ2-7; D possibly corresponds to TRBD1 (6 bases). Germline lookup yields CDR1 MNHEY and CDR2 SVGAGI. The germline V and J ends were trimmed by 5 bases and 6 bases, with 14 bases remaining between them. The CDR3 length is 13 residues. CDR3 nucleotide sequence: TGTGCCAGCAGTCTCTCGGGACACGGCGAGCAGTACTTC. Its protein is CASSLSGHGEQYF.

This chain uses TRBV19 with TRBJ2-1; TRBD2 might be the D (7 bases). Trimming took 3 bases from V and 5 from J, leaving 11 bases between them. The CDR3 contains 14 residues. CDR1 and CDR2 (germline): LNHDA, SQIVND (reference sequence). CDR3 DNA sequence: TGTGCCAGTAGTATCGGGGGGCTCCACAATGAGCAGTTCTTC. It translates to CASSIGGLHNEQFF. Full variable domain (remainder filled in from reference TRBV19 and TRBJ2-1): DGGITQSPKYLFRKEGQNVTLSCEQNLNHDAMYWYRQDPGQGLRLIYYSQIVNDFQKGDIAEGYSVSREKKESFPLTVTSAQKNPTAFYLCASSIGGLHNEQFFGPGTRLTVL.

The sample holds one count of this clone. V usage is TRBV4-2 and J usage is TRBJ2-1; D possibly corresponds to TRBD2 (5 bases). Trimming pared 0 bases from V and 2 bases from J, leaving 8 bases between. Germline CDR1 reads LGHNA; CDR2 reads YNFKEQ. The CDR3 runs to 15 residues. The chain's CDR3 is CASSQEAGAYNEQFF. The DNA of the CDR3 is TGTGCCAGCAGCCAAGAAGCCGGGGCCTACAATGAGCAGTTCTTC.

This rearrangement joins TRBV2 to TRBJ2-7; TRBD1 matches at 9 bases. Germline V gene lookup returns CDR1 SNHLY and CDR2 FYNNEI. V gave up 6 bases and J gave up 3 bases; unmatched junction bases: 3. This CDR3 is built from 13 residues. The CDR3 bases are TGTGCCAGCAGGGGGACAGGGCTCTACGAGCAGTACTTC. Its protein is CASRGTGLYEQYF.

The J gene is TRBJ2-1, the V gene TRBV7-8; D ambiguous. Trimming took off 4 bases at V and 6 bases at J, with 7 bases between the two ends. Germline V gene data show CDR1 as SGHVS and CDR2 as FQNEAQ. This CDR3 contains 12 residues. DNA for the CDR3: TGTGCCAGCAGCTCGGTAGCCAATGAGCAGTTCTTC. Translated, it gives CASSSVANEQFF.